Listed here are 2 T cell receptor beta chains from one sample, sequenced in a study of blood T cell repertoires in COVID-19. Clones were read by immunoSEQ multiplex PCR, and TCRdb kept only the in-frame ones, dropping some. The sample shows some 170,000 clones, over 80% of them seen only once. Sequenced: peripheral blood. The receptors were sampled from a woman older than 75 with active or convalescent COVID-19.

V gene TRBV15 combines with J gene TRBJ2-7, with TRBD1 as a possible D gene (6 bases). The length of the CDR3 is 15 residues. The V gene's germline CDR1 is LNHNV and CDR2 YYDKDF (reference sequence). V was cut by 3 bases and J by 5 bases, with 17 bases left in between. CDR3 protein: CATSSGRGLKDEQYF. In DNA form, the CDR3 reads TGTGCCACCAGCAGCGGAAGGGGGTTAAAAGACGAGCAGTACTTC.

The chain carries TRBV3-1 (or the pseudogene TRBV3-2) and TRBJ1-2, with D unclear. There are 14 residues in the CDR3. V lost 2 bases, J lost 12 bases, and 19 bases lay in between. Germline V lookup: CDR1 LGHDT, CDR2 YNNKEL (reference sequence). CDR3 sequence: CASSQHPLKLWHTF. The CDR3 DNA follows: TGTGCCAGCAGCCAACACCCACTCAAACTATGGCACACCTTC.